This T cell receptor beta chain appears in the sequencing data of a study of T cell responses to AZD1222 COVID-19 vaccine. Overall study: Pooled in the analysis were second doses at about 4 or about 12 weeks.

On this clone: Its antigen remains unknown.

TCRdb's copy holds only in-frame clones and misses some; the assay was immunoSEQ multiplex PCR. This repertoire shows tens of thousands of clones, roughly 83% found once; its top ten account for 20% to 30%. V lost 1 base and J 2 bases, leaving 8 bases between the germline ends. The CDR3 is 14 residues long. Germline values: CDR1 KGHSH, CDR2 LQKENI. Study-level findings and limits: Seropositive AZD1222 recipients at baseline numbered only five or six.

This receptor was obtained from an adult in good health. Sequencing used peripheral blood, obtained on day 0 of AZD1222 vaccination. The chain combines TRBV18 with TRBJ1-2; unclear D gene. As DNA, the CDR3 is TGTGCCAGCTCACCACGGCAGACAAACTATGGCTACACCTTC. It is translated as CASSPRQTNYGYTF.